This T cell receptor (beta chain) was obtained from a study of vaccination and CD4 T cells after COVID-19. Specified treatment: approximately 10-day PBMC culture with coronavirus spike peptide pools or control peptides (ViraFEST assay). A word on this clonotype: The antigen remains unidentified. A read error may be the cause here, since a much bigger clone is one base away.

The germline V and J ends were trimmed by 6 bases and 2 bases, with 18 bases remaining between them. Germline assignment: CDR1 DFQATT and CDR2 SNEGSKA (reference sequence). The CDR3 totals 15 residues. Once obtained from cultured CD4+ T cells, the DNA was sequenced using the Oncomine TCR Beta short-read assay. The template was genomic DNA from cultured CD4+ T cells. One entry per CDR3 protein results from TCRdb running MiXCR on the PCR reads. This table has about 3,900 distinct CDR3 sequences, about a fifth appearing once. The sequence came from a human donor who had recovered from COVID-19. Input material: CD4+ T cells from blood, cultured in vitro. The chain employs TRBV20-1 and TRBJ2-3; D possibly uses TRBD1 or TRBD2 (5 bases each). The CDR3 loop reads CSAQGPRGNTDTQYF. CDR3 nucleotides: TGCAGTGCCCAGGGACCCCGCGGTAACACAGATACGCAGTATTTT.